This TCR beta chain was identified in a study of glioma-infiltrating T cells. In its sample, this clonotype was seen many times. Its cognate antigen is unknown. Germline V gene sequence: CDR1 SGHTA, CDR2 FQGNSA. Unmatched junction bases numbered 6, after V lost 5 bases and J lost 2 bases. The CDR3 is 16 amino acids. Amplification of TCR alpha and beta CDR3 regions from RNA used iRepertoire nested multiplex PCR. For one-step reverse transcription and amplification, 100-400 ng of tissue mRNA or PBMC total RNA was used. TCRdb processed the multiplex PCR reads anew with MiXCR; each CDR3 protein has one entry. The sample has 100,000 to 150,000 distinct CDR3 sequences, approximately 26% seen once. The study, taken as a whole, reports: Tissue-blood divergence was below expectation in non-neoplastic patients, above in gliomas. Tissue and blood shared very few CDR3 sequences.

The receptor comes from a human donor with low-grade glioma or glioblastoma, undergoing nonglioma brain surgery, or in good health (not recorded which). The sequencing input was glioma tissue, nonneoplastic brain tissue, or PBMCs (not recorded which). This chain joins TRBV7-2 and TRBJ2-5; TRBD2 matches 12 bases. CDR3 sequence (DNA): TGTGCCAGCAGCCCCGTAGGACTAGCGGGGCAAGAGACCCAGTACTTC. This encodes CASSPVGLAGQETQYF. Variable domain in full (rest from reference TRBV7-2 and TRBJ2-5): GAGVSQSPSNKVTEKGKDVELRCDPISGHTALYWYRQSLGQGLEFLIYFQGNSAPDKSGLPSDRFSAERTGGSVSTLTIQRTQQEDSAVYLCASSPVGLAGQETQYFGPGTRLLVL.